The 23 T cell receptor beta chains below all came from one sample that was sequenced in a study of blood T cell repertoires in COVID-19. Repertoires were generated with immunoSEQ multiplex PCR, while TCRdb's copy carries only in-frame clones and drops some. In the table there are roughly 230,000 clones, roughly four fifths of which are singletons. The sequenced material came from PBMCs or T cells enriched from blood (not recorded which). The receptor set was obtained from a woman in her sixties who had recovered from COVID-19.

The genes are TRBV6-7 and TRBJ1-5; maybe TRBD1 (6 bases). TRBV6-7 is sorted into the ORF group, with uncertain function. V was pared by 2 bases and J by 4 bases, with 15 bases between. This CDR3 is built from 16 residues. The CDR3 bases are TGTGCCAGCAGTTACAGGGCAGGGGAGGGAAATCAGCCCCAGCATTTT. Translation: CASSYRAGEGNQPQHF.

The rearrangement joins TRBV6-5 to TRBJ1-5; perhaps TRBD1 as D (6 bases). Germline V gene lookup returns CDR1 MNHEY and CDR2 SVGAGI. V lost 4 bases, J lost 5 bases, and 12 bases lay in between. The length of the CDR3 is 14 residues. The CDR3 bases are TGTGCCAGCAGTTGGGGATGGGGGCATCAGCCCCAGCATTTT. As protein: CASSWGWGHQPQHF.

This sequence joins TRBV7-2 and TRBJ2-7, with D maybe TRBD1 (6 bases). Germline CDR1 SGHTA, CDR2 FQGNSA. The CDR3 runs to 15 residues. The V end was cut by 2 bases, the J end by 3 bases, with 14 bases between. CDR3 amino acids: CASSLNNARGYEQYF. Written as DNA, the CDR3 is TGTGCCAGCAGCTTAAATAATGCCAGGGGCTACGAGCAGTACTTC.

V usage is TRBV2 and J usage is TRBJ1-1, with D unresolved. Germline loops: CDR1 SNHLY, CDR2 FYNNEI. This CDR3 spans 13 amino acids. V lost 6 bases to trimming and J lost 8 bases, with 16 bases between them. The CDR3 region has the DNA TGTGCCAGCAGAACAGATAGCGTAACGGAAGCTTTCTTT. Amino acid sequence: CASRTDSVTEAFF.

The chain recombines TRBV5-6 with TRBJ2-7, with TRBD1 matching 8 bases. The ends lost 4 bases at V and 5 bases at J; junction bases unmatched: 20. The CDR3 spans 18 residues. Germline V gene lookup returns CDR1 SGHDT and CDR2 YYEEEE. The CDR3 DNA reads TGTGCCAGCAGCGCCGGGACAGGTCCCCAATCGGGTACGAACGAGCAGTACTTC. Translating it yields CASSAGTGPQSGTNEQYF.

The chain has TRBV7-3 and TRBJ1-1, with D unresolved. This CDR3 has 13 amino acids. Germline CDR1 is SGHTA and CDR2 is FQGTGA. Trimming took 4 bases from V and 4 from J, leaving 10 bases between them. The CDR3 sequence: CASSSTWSTEAFF. The CDR3 bases are TGTGCCAGCAGCTCAACGTGGAGCACTGAAGCTTTCTTT.

This clone came up a few times. The chain employs TRBV5-5 and TRBJ1-6, with unresolved D. Germline V CDR1 and CDR2: SGHKS, YYEKEE (reference sequence). The V and J ends lost 1 base and 6 bases respectively, with 8 bases between them. The CDR3 spans 14 residues. The CDR3 region has the DNA TGTGCCAGCAGCTTGAACAGCATTAATTCACCCCTCCACTTT. Its translation: CASSLNSINSPLHF.

CDR3: CASSPAYVAVGELFF. CDR3 in DNA: TGTGCCAGCAGCCCCGCGTATGTAGCCGTGGGGGAGCTGTTTTTT. V and J are TRBV7-2 and TRBJ2-2, with no clear D. This CDR3 comprises 15 residues. Germline V gene sequence: CDR1 SGHTA, CDR2 FQGNSA. Trimming pared 5 bases from V and 8 bases from J, leaving 18 bases between.

The V gene is TRBV10-3, the J gene TRBJ2-3; possible D gene TRBD2, 5 bases. The germline V and J ends were trimmed by 10 bases and 0 bases, with 14 bases remaining between them. The CDR3 extends over 14 amino acids. Per germline, CDR1 ENHRY and CDR2 SYGVKD. The CDR3 protein is CASGERTSTDTQYF. The CDR3 DNA follows: TGTGCCAGTGGCGAGCGGACTAGCACAGATACGCAGTATTTT.

This chain links TRBV7-2 with TRBJ2-1, with 7 bases matching TRBD1. Per germline, CDR1 SGHTA and CDR2 FQGNSA. The trim removed 1 base at V and 1 base at J, leaving 4 bases unmatched. There are 16 residues in the CDR3. The CDR3 DNA reads TGTGCCAGCAGCTTAGTTAGGGGGCAGTCCTACAATGAGCAGTTCTTC. Translating gives CASSLVRGQSYNEQFF. The variable domain in full, completed from reference TRBV7-2 and TRBJ2-1, reads GAGVSQSPSNKVTEKGKDVELRCDPISGHTALYWYRQSLGQGLEFLIYFQGNSAPDKSGLPSDRFSAERTGGSVSTLTIQRTQQEDSAVYLCASSLVRGQSYNEQFFGPGTRLTVL.

The count of this clone is one. The chain couples TRBV19 to TRBJ1-2; D is undetermined. With 2 bases removed from V and 0 bases from J, the gap between germline ends came to 16 bases. The CDR3 length is 17 residues. In germline, CDR1 is LNHDA, CDR2 SQIVND (reference sequence). The CDR3 spells CASSIRRQKGTNYGYTF. CDR3 in DNA: TGTGCCAGTAGTATAAGGAGGCAGAAAGGGACTAACTATGGCTACACCTTC.

This clone was seen just once. V and J are TRBV11-2 and TRBJ2-7, with D perhaps TRBD2 (5 bases). The V end lost 3 bases, the J end lost 6 bases, and 18 bases lay between the germline ends. Germline V gene data show CDR1 as SGHAT and CDR2 as FQNNGV. CDR3 length equals 15 residues. CDR3 DNA: TGTGCCAGCAGCTTTAGGTCGGAGACTAAGGCCGAGCAGTACTTC. Translating gives CASSFRSETKAEQYF.

This chain joins TRBV7-9 and TRBJ2-2; TRBD2 matches 14 bases. V was clipped by 5 bases and J by 1 base; unmatched bases: 6. This CDR3 spans 18 amino acids. Germline V CDR1 and CDR2: SEHNR, FQNEAQ (reference sequence). The CDR3 nucleotides read TGTGCCAGCAGCCCGGGACTAGCGGGGGAGATGAACACCGGGGAGCTGTTTTTT. Encoded protein: CASSPGLAGEMNTGELFF.

This clone came up once. The chain is built from TRBV29-1 and TRBJ1-4; 7 bases align to TRBD1. This CDR3 contains 14 residues. Germline V CDR1 and CDR2: SQVTM, ANQGSEA. The V segment lost 4 bases and the J segment 8 bases; nucleotides outside the gene matches: 10. For the CDR3, the DNA is TGCAGCGTTGGTCTTACAGGGGTAGGGGAAAAACTGTTTTTT. As protein: CSVGLTGVGEKLFF.

V gene TRBV3-1 (or the pseudogene TRBV3-2) combines with J gene TRBJ1-2; perhaps TRBD1 as D (5 bases). The CDR3 runs 15 residues. In germline, CDR1 is LGHDT, CDR2 YNNKEL (reference sequence). The ends were cut back, 0 bases at V and 6 bases at J, with 14 bases in the middle. CDR3 nucleotides: TGTGCCAGCAGCCAAGATCTGCGGGGCTGGGATGGCTACACCTTC. It encodes CASSQDLRGWDGYTF.

In DNA form, the CDR3 reads TGCGCCAGCAGAATGGCGGTTGGACTAGCGGGCTCCTACGAGCAGTACTTC. It specifies CASRMAVGLAGSYEQYF. This chain joins TRBV10-2 and TRBJ2-7; 11 nucleotides align to TRBD2. Germline CDR1 WSHSY, CDR2 SAAADI. J was trimmed by 0 bases and V by 6 bases; bases with no gene match: 10. The CDR3 loop spans 17 amino acids.

The genes are TRBV10-1 and TRBJ2-3, with 9 bases aligning to TRBD1. CDR1 is WNHNN and CDR2 is SYGVQD in the germline V gene (reference sequence). The length of the CDR3 is 15 residues. V was pared by 3 bases and J by 5 bases, with 6 bases of the junction left unmatched. CDR3 coding DNA: TGCGCCAGCAGTGATCTTGGGACAGGGAGAGATACGCAGTATTTT. This sequence encodes CASSDLGTGRDTQYF.

The rearrangement uses TRBV9 and TRBJ2-5; the D gene is possibly TRBD1 (6 bases). Germline V lookup: CDR1 SGDLS, CDR2 YYNGEE. V was clipped by 3 bases and J by 5 bases, with 17 bases between them. There are 15 residues in the CDR3. The CDR3 DNA is TGTGCCAGCAGCGCCGTTACAGGGAGCGACGAGACCCAGTACTTC. Protein sequence: CASSAVTGSDETQYF. The full variable domain, in which reference TRBV9 and TRBJ2-5 provide the parts outside the CDR3, is DSGVTQTPKHLITATGQRVTLRCSPRSGDLSVYWYQQSLDQGLQFLIQYYNGEERAKGNILERFSAQQFPDLHSELNLSSLELGDSALYFCASSAVTGSDETQYFGPGTRLLVL.

The rearrangement joins TRBV14 to TRBJ2-7; 7 bases fit TRBD1. The CDR3 consists of 17 residues. Germline values: CDR1 SGHDN, CDR2 FVKESK. The J segment lost 4 bases and the V segment lost 4 bases, leaving 16 bases of the junction unmatched. In nucleotides, the CDR3 is TGTGCCAGCAGCCGCACTTCTCCCGGGACAGATCGGTACGAGCAGTACTTC. Translation gives CASSRTSPGTDRYEQYF.

The chain links TRBV18 to TRBJ1-2; 7 positions agree with TRBD1. Germline lookup yields CDR1 KGHSH and CDR2 LQKENI. The CDR3 sequence is 16 residues long. V lost 0 bases and J lost 8; bases outside the gene matches: 12. The CDR3 DNA reads TGTGCCAGCTCACCACCATCTCAGGGGGGCCACGGGGGCTACACCTTC. Translation gives CASSPPSQGGHGGYTF.

This chain connects TRBV27 to TRBJ1-2; TRBD1 matches at 9 bases. CDR1 and CDR2 from the germline V gene are MNHEY and SMNVEV (reference sequence). Trimming removed 0 bases from V and 6 bases from J; junction bases left unmatched: 2. The CDR3 sequence is 14 residues long. The CDR3 region is CASSLSGQGNGYTF. In DNA form, the CDR3 reads TGTGCCAGCAGTTTATCGGGACAGGGAAATGGCTACACCTTC.

The rearrangement uses TRBV7-9 and TRBJ1-6, with TRBD1 matching over 7 bases. The junction had 4 bases not matched to a gene; V was cut back by 1 base and J by 10 bases. CDR1 is SEHNR and CDR2 is FQNEAQ in the germline V gene (reference sequence). The CDR3 runs to 14 residues. CDR3 bases: TGTGCCAGCAGCTTAGACAGGGGCGGCTCACCCCTCCACTTT. As protein: CASSLDRGGSPLHF. Looking up the rest from reference TRBV7-9 and TRBJ1-6 gives the full variable domain: DTGVSQNPRHKITKRGQNVTFRCDPISEHNRLYWYRQTLGQGPEFLTYFQNEAQLEKSRLLSDRFSAERPKGSFSTLEIQRTEQGDSAMYLCASSLDRGGSPLHFGNGTRLTVT.

This CDR3 reads CASSLVWGGSGSDYEQYF. Here the CDR3 DNA reads TGTGCCAGCAGCTTAGTTTGGGGTGGAAGCGGGTCGGACTACGAGCAGTACTTC. The rearrangement joins TRBV11-2 to TRBJ2-7; D perhaps matches TRBD2 (6 bases). Trimming pared 1 base from V and 3 bases from J, leaving 22 bases between. CDR1 and CDR2 (germline): SGHAT, FQNNGV. This CDR3 contains 18 residues.